The subject of this entry is one T cell receptor (beta chain). What it binds is unknown. The data stem from a study of T cell responses to AZD1222 COVID-19 vaccine. Study results and limitations: Baseline seropositivity occurred in only six AZD1222 recipients. Donor demographics were predominantly white British with a female majority; clonal diversity may be underestimated.

The CDR3 spans 15 residues. Between the trimmed V and J ends, which lost 1 base and 2 bases, there was a span of 12 bases. Germline lookup yields CDR1 SGHVS and CDR2 FQNEAQ. Libraries were prepared by immunoSEQ multiplex PCR; TCRdb keeps only in-frame clonotypes and omits some of them. The profile shows approximately 120,000 clones, more than 85% of them singletons. The sample was peripheral blood, taken on day 0 of MenACWY control vaccination. This TCR was sampled from an adult in good health. J is TRBJ2-7 and V is TRBV7-8; no reliable D call. CDR3 in DNA: TGTGCCAGCAGCTTAGGACGGTGGGATCCCTACGAGCAGTACTTC. Translated: CASSLGRWDPYEQYF.